These 28 T cell receptor beta chains came from one sample sequenced in a study of blood T cell repertoires in COVID-19. TCRdb's table, derived via immunoSEQ multiplex PCR, lists solely in-frame clones and lacks some. The sample has 180,000 or so clones; about 86% are singletons. Specimen: PBMCs or T cells enriched from blood (not recorded which). These receptor sequences come from a woman between 50 and 59 years old in a cohort exposed to, infected with or recovered from COVID-19 (not recorded which).

This chain uses TRBV6-2 or TRBV6-3 with TRBJ2-3; possibly TRBD2 for D (6 bases). CDR1 and CDR2 (germline): MNHEY, SVGEGT. The length of the CDR3 is 13 residues. V lost 2 bases and J 8 bases, leaving 11 bases between the germline ends. The CDR3, as DNA: TGTGCCAGCAGTTACGCGGGGATCGGTACGCAGTATTTT. This encodes CASSYAGIGTQYF.

As regards this clone: Relative to the germline gene, one junction end is altered; a read error may explain this. V usage is TRBV7-7 and J usage is TRBJ1-1; TRBD1 matches 8 bases. Germline values: CDR1 SSHAT, CDR2 FNYEAQ (reference sequence). The length of the CDR3 is 15 residues. This chain's CDR3 is CASSPLTGEGAEAFF. The CDR3 DNA reads as TGTGCTAGCAGCCCATTGACAGGGGAAGGGGCTGAAGCTTTCTTT.

CDR3 sequence reads: CAITDRAAGANVLTF. In nucleotides, the CDR3 is TGTGCCATCACAGACAGGGCGGCTGGGGCCAACGTCCTGACTTTC. V gene TRBV10-3 combines with J gene TRBJ2-6, with 7 nucleotides matching TRBD1. The CDR3 contains 15 residues. V lost 7 bases and J lost 2; bases outside the gene matches: 5. CDR1 and CDR2 (germline): ENHRY, SYGVKD.

The chain combines TRBV5-1 with TRBJ2-7; D is possibly TRBD1 (5 bases). This CDR3 has 14 residues. Germline CDR1 and CDR2: SGHRS and YFSETQ. Trimming stripped 1 base from V and 2 bases from J, with 10 bases between. CDR3 protein: CASSLTGDTYEQYF. The CDR3, as DNA: TGCGCCAGCAGCTTGACAGGAGATACCTACGAGCAGTACTTC.

This chain connects TRBV28 to TRBJ1-5; 7 bases map to TRBD1. Germline CDR1 and CDR2: MDHEN and SYDVKM. The V and J ends lost 6 bases and 7 bases, in that order; junction bases with no gene match: 6. The CDR3 sequence is 13 residues long. The CDR3 DNA is TGTGCCAGCAGAAAACAGGGGAACCAGCCCCAGCATTTT. It specifies CASRKQGNQPQHF.

This clone was seen once. The J gene is TRBJ1-5, the V gene TRBV2, with 9 positions matching TRBD1. The germline V gene has CDR1 SNHLY and CDR2 FYNNEI. The CDR3 is 18 amino acids. J lost 4 bases, V lost 6 bases, and 16 bases had no gene match. This CDR3 is CASSRAGQTGTGNQPQHF. Here the CDR3 DNA reads TGTGCCAGCAGCCGCGCGGGCCAAACCGGGACAGGGAATCAGCCCCAGCATTTT.

The chain combines TRBV12-5 with TRBJ2-2; no definite D call. V lost 1 base and J 6 bases, leaving 6 bases between the germline ends. This CDR3 is built from 13 residues. Per germline, CDR1 LGHNT and CDR2 FRNRAP. The CDR3 DNA reads TGTGCTAGTGGTTTGGGACTGGCCGGGGAGCTGTTTTTT. Its protein is CASGLGLAGELFF.

The chain has TRBV11-2 and TRBJ2-1, with D tentatively TRBD2 (6 bases). There are 14 residues in the CDR3. V was pared by 6 bases and J by 9 bases, with 18 bases between. Germline V gene sequence: CDR1 SGHAT, CDR2 FQNNGV. CDR3: CASRVFGGSGEQFF. The CDR3 region has the DNA TGTGCCAGCAGAGTTTTTGGGGGTAGCGGTGAGCAGTTCTTC. The full variable domain, with the rest looked up from reference TRBV11-2 and TRBJ2-1, is EAGVAQSPRYKIIEKRQSVAFWCNPISGHATLYWYQQILGQGPKLLIQFQNNGVVDDSQLPKDRFSAERLKGVDSTLKIQPAKLEDSAVYLCASRVFGGSGEQFFGPGTRLTVL.

The J gene is TRBJ2-5, the V gene TRBV7-3, with 10 bases identical to TRBD2. Trimming removed 3 bases from V and 4 bases from J; junction bases left unmatched: 5. Germline values: CDR1 SGHTA, CDR2 FQGTGA. This CDR3 comprises 15 residues. CDR3 DNA sequence: TGTGCCAGCAGCTTGGTAGCGGGAGGTGGAGAGACCCAGTACTTC. This gives the protein CASSLVAGGGETQYF.

The chain links TRBV28 to TRBJ1-2; 12 bases agree with TRBD1. Per the germline V gene, CDR1 is MDHEN and CDR2 is SYDVKM. The CDR3 spans 18 residues. Trimming took 2 bases from V and 4 from J; bases not matched to a gene: 11. CDR3 sequence (DNA): TGTGCCAGCAGTTTACCGAAGGGACAGGGGGCCCGGGGCTATGGCTACACCTTC. Protein: CASSLPKGQGARGYGYTF.

V is TRBV9 and J is TRBJ2-1; possibly TRBD2 for D (6 bases). This CDR3 has 15 amino acids. V was cut by 3 bases and J by 4 bases, with 14 bases left in between. The V gene's germline CDR1 is SGDLS and CDR2 YYNGEE. CDR3 residues: CASSEGLPLYNEQFF. The CDR3 DNA reads as TGTGCCAGCAGCGAGGGACTTCCCCTATACAATGAGCAGTTCTTC.

V gene TRBV21-1 combines with J gene TRBJ2-7; the table assigns TRBD1, which was not confirmed against the DNA. TRBV21-1 is classified as a pseudogene. CDR3 length equals 15 residues. CDR3 DNA: TGTGCCAGCAGCTCGAGAGGTGTGGACAGTATCGTAGGGAACTTC. Its translation: CASSSRGVDSIVGNF.

The chain combines TRBV5-5 with TRBJ2-1; possible D gene TRBD2, 6 bases. Germline CDR1 and CDR2: SGHKS and YYEKEE (reference sequence). The V end was cut by 6 bases, the J end by 3 bases, with 13 bases between. The CDR3 sequence is 14 residues long. The CDR3 DNA reads TGTGCCAGCACCCGGAGGGGAGGCTACAATGAGCAGTTCTTC. Protein sequence: CASTRRGGYNEQFF.

A note on this clone: The sample carries other DNA sequences with the same CDR3. The J gene is TRBJ1-3, the V gene TRBV30; D gene unclear. This CDR3 has 12 residues. V shed 5 bases and J shed 3 bases, with 8 bases lying between them. Germline CDR1 is GTSNPN and CDR2 is SVGIG (reference sequence). This CDR3 reads CAWDSSGNTIYF. DNA of the CDR3: TGTGCCTGGGATAGTAGTGGAAACACCATATATTTT.

CDR3 residues: CASSFWQTSPTGELFF. The DNA for the CDR3 is TGTGCCAGCAGCTTTTGGCAAACCTCGCCCACCGGGGAGCTGTTTTTT. This chain connects TRBV7-8 to TRBJ2-2; D gene unclear. The CDR3 extends over 16 amino acids. The V end lost 3 bases, the J end lost 4 bases, and 15 bases lay between the germline ends. Germline CDR1 reads SGHVS; CDR2 reads FQNEAQ.

The chain joins TRBV10-2 to TRBJ2-2, with D tentatively TRBD1 (6 bases). The germline gives CDR1 WSHSY, CDR2 SAAADI. The CDR3 consists of 16 residues. V was trimmed by 4 bases and J by 6 bases, leaving 18 bases between them. DNA for the CDR3: TGCGCCAGCAGTGTATCCACAGGGTCGGTTCCCGGGGAGCTGTTTTTT. This gives the protein CASSVSTGSVPGELFF.

The V gene is TRBV11-2, the J gene TRBJ2-2; D not certain. CDR3 size: 16 residues. Germline assignment: CDR1 SGHAT and CDR2 FQNNGV. Trimming took off 7 bases at V and 0 bases at J, with 15 bases between the two ends. As DNA, the CDR3 is TGTGCCAGCACCACTTTGGCGGAGACGAACACCGGGGAGCTGTTTTTT. Its translation: CASTTLAETNTGELFF.

The chain uses TRBV7-2 and TRBJ2-1; the match to TRBD2 covers 9 bases. V gave up 5 bases and J gave up 4 bases; unmatched junction bases: 6. This CDR3 is built from 15 residues. CDR1 and CDR2 from the germline V gene are SGHTA and FQGNSA. CDR3 in amino acids: CASSKTTSGYNEQFF. CDR3 sequence (DNA): TGTGCCAGCAGCAAAACGACTAGCGGATACAATGAGCAGTTCTTC.

This rearrangement joins TRBV29-1 to TRBJ2-1; tentative D call: TRBD2 (5 bases). V was clipped by 6 bases and J by 6 bases, with 18 bases between them. The CDR3 consists of 14 residues. Germline loops: CDR1 SQVTM, CDR2 ANQGSEA. As DNA, the CDR3 is TGCAGCGTGGTGGGAACTAGTAGTAGCAATGAGCAGTTCTTC. Translating it yields CSVVGTSSSNEQFF.

The gene calls are TRBV9 and TRBJ2-2; TRBD2 aligns across 15 bases. The CDR3 extends over 18 amino acids. Germline assignment: CDR1 SGDLS and CDR2 YYNGEE. The trim removed 3 bases at V and 1 base at J, leaving 4 bases unmatched. For the CDR3, the DNA is TGTGCCAGCAGCGCTGGGACTAGCGGGAGGATGAACACCGGGGAGCTGTTTTTT. Amino acids: CASSAGTSGRMNTGELFF.

This clone appeared a single time. The V gene is TRBV7-2, the J gene TRBJ2-3, with a possible D match to TRBD2 (5 bases). V was trimmed by 5 bases and J by 2 bases, leaving 14 bases between them. The CDR3 contains 15 residues. Germline V CDR1 and CDR2: SGHTA, FQGNSA. CDR3 amino acids: CASSRTPGSTDTQYF. CDR3 coding DNA: TGTGCCAGCAGCCGCACCCCGGGATCCACAGATACGCAGTATTTT.

The chain links TRBV19 to TRBJ2-2, with 8 bases matching TRBD2. CDR3 length: 17 residues. Per the germline V gene, CDR1 is LNHDA and CDR2 is SQIVND (reference sequence). Unmatched junction bases numbered 10, after V lost 3 bases and J lost 4 bases. CDR3 sequence: CASSIGGLAGFTGELFF. CDR3 coding DNA: TGTGCCAGTAGTATCGGGGGGCTAGCGGGCTTCACCGGGGAGCTGTTTTTT. The full variable domain, with the rest looked up from reference TRBV19 and TRBJ2-2, is DGGITQSPKYLFRKEGQNVTLSCEQNLNHDAMYWYRQDPGQGLRLIYYSQIVNDFQKGDIAEGYSVSREKKESFPLTVTSAQKNPTAFYLCASSIGGLAGFTGELFFGEGSRLTVL.

J is TRBJ2-7 and V is TRBV2; TRBD2 matches 14 bases. Germline V gene data show CDR1 as SNHLY and CDR2 as FYNNEI. The CDR3 contains 17 residues. V shed 3 bases, J shed 4 bases, and the junction held 8 bases outside the gene matches. The DNA for the CDR3 is TGTGCCAGCAGTGACTCCGGGACTAGCGGGAGAAGGTACGAGCAGTACTTC. Translating it yields CASSDSGTSGRRYEQYF.

This chain uses TRBV28 with TRBJ1-4, with TRBD1 matching over 8 bases. CDR3 size: 14 residues. CDR1 and CDR2 (germline): MDHEN, SYDVKM. The V gene end was trimmed by 5 bases and the J gene end by 4 bases; junction bases not matched to a gene: 3. In nucleotides, the CDR3 is TGTGCCAGCAGTCGACAGGGGATTAATGAAAAACTGTTTTTT. Its protein product is CASSRQGINEKLFF.

The chain recombines TRBV10-3 with TRBJ2-3; perhaps TRBD1 as D (6 bases). Germline V gives CDR1 ENHRY, CDR2 SYGVKD. CDR3 length: 14 residues. V was pared by 7 bases and J by 4 bases, with 15 bases between. For the CDR3, the DNA is TGTGCCATCACCGAACGTACAGGGTCAGATACGCAGTATTTT. The encoded protein is CAITERTGSDTQYF.

The table lists this clone with a count of one. DNA for the CDR3: TGTGCCAGCAAGGGGGATAGCACAGATACGCAGTATTTT. Translated, it gives CASKGDSTDTQYF. This chain uses TRBV27 with TRBJ2-3; possible D gene TRBD1, 6 bases. V lost 7 bases and J lost 0, with 8 bases in between. The CDR3 is made up of 13 amino acids. Germline CDR1 is MNHEY and CDR2 is SMNVEV (reference sequence).

This chain uses TRBV10-3 with TRBJ1-6; 7 bases match TRBD1. This CDR3 is 14 amino acids long. Losses at the gene ends were 4 bases for V and 9 bases for J; bases not matched to a gene: 6. In germline, CDR1 is ENHRY, CDR2 SYGVKD. In nucleotides, the CDR3 is TGTGCCATCAGTGTGGACAGGCAGGGTTCACCCCTCCACTTT. Translation gives CAISVDRQGSPLHF.

This clone has only one observation. The chain employs TRBV7-8 and TRBJ1-5, with no clear D. Germline V gene data show CDR1 as SGHVS and CDR2 as FQNEAQ. The CDR3 sequence is 14 residues long. Trimming pared 1 base from V and 3 bases from J, leaving 7 bases between. The CDR3 nucleotides read TGTGCCAGCAGCTTAGTGGAGAACAATCAGCCCCAGCATTTT. Translation gives CASSLVENNQPQHF.